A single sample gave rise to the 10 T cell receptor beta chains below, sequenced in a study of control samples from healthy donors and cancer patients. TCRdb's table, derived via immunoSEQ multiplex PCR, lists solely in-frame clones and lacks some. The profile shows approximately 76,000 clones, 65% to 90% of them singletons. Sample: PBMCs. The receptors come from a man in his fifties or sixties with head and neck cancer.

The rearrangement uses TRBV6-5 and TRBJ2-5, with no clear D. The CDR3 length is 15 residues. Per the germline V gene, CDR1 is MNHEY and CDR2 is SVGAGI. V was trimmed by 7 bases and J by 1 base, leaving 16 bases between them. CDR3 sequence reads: CASTASPARQETQYF. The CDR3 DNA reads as TGTGCCAGCACCGCAAGTCCCGCCCGCCAAGAGACCCAGTACTTC.

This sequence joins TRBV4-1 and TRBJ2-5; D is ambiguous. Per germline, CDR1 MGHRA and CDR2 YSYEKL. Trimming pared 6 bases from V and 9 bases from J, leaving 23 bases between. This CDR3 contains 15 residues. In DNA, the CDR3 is TGCGCCAGCAGATCGATGTCCTGGCGGAGTGAGGCCCAGTACTTC. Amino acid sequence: CASRSMSWRSEAQYF.

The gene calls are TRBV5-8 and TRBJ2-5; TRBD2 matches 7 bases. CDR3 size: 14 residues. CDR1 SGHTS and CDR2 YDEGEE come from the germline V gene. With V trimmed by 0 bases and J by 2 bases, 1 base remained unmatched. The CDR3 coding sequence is TGTGCCAGCAGCTTGGGACTAGCACAAGAGACCCAGTACTTC. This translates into CASSLGLAQETQYF. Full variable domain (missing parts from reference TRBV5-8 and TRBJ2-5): EAGVTQSPTHLIKTRGQQATLRCSPISGHTSVYWYQQALGLGLQFLLWYDEGEERNRGNFPPRFSGRQFPNYSSELNVNALELEDSALYLCASSLGLAQETQYFGPGTRLLVL.

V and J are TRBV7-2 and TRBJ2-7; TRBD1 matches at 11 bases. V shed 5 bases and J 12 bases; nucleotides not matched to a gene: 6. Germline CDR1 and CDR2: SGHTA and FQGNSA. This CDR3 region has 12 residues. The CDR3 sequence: CASSRTGGYRYF. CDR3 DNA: TGTGCCAGCAGCCGGACAGGGGGCTATAGGTACTTC.

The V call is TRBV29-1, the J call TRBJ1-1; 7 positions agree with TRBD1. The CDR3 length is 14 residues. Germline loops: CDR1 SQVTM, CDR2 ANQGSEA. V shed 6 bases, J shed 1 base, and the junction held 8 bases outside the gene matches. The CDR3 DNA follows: TGCAGCGTGACAAAACAGGGGTGGAACACTGAAGCTTTCTTT. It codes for CSVTKQGWNTEAFF.

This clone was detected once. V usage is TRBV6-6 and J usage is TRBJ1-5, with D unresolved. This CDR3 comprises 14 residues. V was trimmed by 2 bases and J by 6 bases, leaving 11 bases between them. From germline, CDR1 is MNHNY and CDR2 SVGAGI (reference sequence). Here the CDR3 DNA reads TGTGCCAGCAGTTACGGTGTCCTCGGTCAGCCCCAGCATTTT. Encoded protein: CASSYGVLGQPQHF.

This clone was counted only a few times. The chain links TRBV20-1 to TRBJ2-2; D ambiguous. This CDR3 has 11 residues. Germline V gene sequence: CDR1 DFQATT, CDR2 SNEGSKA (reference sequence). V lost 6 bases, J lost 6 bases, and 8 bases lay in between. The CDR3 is CSAGVAGELFF. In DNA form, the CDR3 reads TGCAGTGCAGGAGTCGCCGGGGAGCTGTTTTTT.

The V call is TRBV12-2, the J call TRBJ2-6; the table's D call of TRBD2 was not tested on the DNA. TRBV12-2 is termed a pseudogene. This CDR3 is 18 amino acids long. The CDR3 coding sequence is TGTGCAAGTCGCTTAGCCCCTGGGGGGGGCGCTGGGGCCAACGTCCTGACTTTC. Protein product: CASRLAPGGGAGANVLTF.

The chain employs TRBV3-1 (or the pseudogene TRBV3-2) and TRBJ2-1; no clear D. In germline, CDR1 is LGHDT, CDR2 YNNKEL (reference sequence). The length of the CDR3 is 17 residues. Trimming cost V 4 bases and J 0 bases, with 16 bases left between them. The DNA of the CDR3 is TGTGCCAGCAGCCCGGTCTTGACCACGCTCTCCTACAATGAGCAGTTCTTC. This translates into CASSPVLTTLSYNEQFF.

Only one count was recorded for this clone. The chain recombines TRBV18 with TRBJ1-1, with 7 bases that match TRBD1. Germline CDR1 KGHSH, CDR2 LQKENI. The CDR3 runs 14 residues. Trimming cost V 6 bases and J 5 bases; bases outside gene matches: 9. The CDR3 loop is CASSARQGSTEAFF. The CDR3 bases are TGTGCCAGCTCGGCCCGACAGGGAAGTACTGAAGCTTTCTTT.